This T cell receptor beta chain emerged from a study of low-dose radiotherapy and immunotherapy resistance in tumors. Study overall: Cohort 1 got 0.5 Gy per fraction every 2 weeks, 6.5 Gy in total. At a dose of 200 mg/m2, intravenous cyclophosphamide was given every two weeks, one day before radiation and immunotherapy.

CDR1 is MNHEY, CDR2 SMNVEV, per germline (reference sequence). V was clipped by 3 bases and J by 4 bases, with 9 bases between them. The CDR3 spans 13 residues. Low-dose radiotherapy, low-dose cyclophosphamide, aspirin, ipilimumab and nivolumab were all given to the donors. Each eligible patient had an advanced solid tumor, and these tumors lacked tumor-infiltrating lymphocytes. Primers used for first-strand cDNA, a TRAV- and TRBV-specific set, covered both alpha and beta chains. With a constant-region primer and a V-primer adapter, TCRs were subjected to roughly 18 PCR cycles of amplification. One entry per CDR3 protein results from TCRdb running MiXCR on the reads. The profile shows 10,000 to 15,000 distinct CDR3 sequences, over 55% of them singletons.

This chain connects TRBV27 to TRBJ2-5; tentatively, D is TRBD1 (6 bases). The TCR sequence derives from a human donor with advanced metastatic prostate, ovarian, gallbladder or colorectal cancer (not recorded which). This table probably holds off-target reads from a library built for another chain. The chain's CDR3 is CASSLSGVETQYF. The CDR3 nucleotides are TGTGCCAGCAGTTTGTCAGGGGTAGAGACCCAGTACTTC.